This T cell receptor (beta chain) was recorded in a study of blood T cell repertoires in COVID-19. Study overall: COVID-19 samples from acute and convalescent phases originated in the United States, Italy and Spain. T cells, B-cell-depleted T cells, or PBMCs supplied cDNA or gDNA.

The germline gives CDR1 SGDLS, CDR2 YYNGEE. Deletions cut 1 base from V and 5 bases from J, with 3 bases between. CDR3 length: 12 residues. In the authors' methods: Amplification with reference gene primers provided the estimates of nucleated cell counts. The protocol was immunoSEQ multiplex PCR, while the TCRdb copy is restricted to in-frame clones and leaves out a portion. Clonal size and the V and J genes are those of that table, whereas D and trimming came from the DNA. The table records 400,000 to 550,000 clones, more than 85% of them present only once. Material for sequencing was peripheral blood. The chain joins TRBV9 to TRBJ2-2; D remains unclear. The receptor comes from a young woman with acute or convalescent COVID-19. CDR3 sequence reads: CASSVITGELFF. In DNA form, the CDR3 reads TGTGCCAGCAGCGTAATAACCGGGGAGCTGTTTTTT.